The 27 T cell receptor beta chains below all came from one sample that was sequenced in a study of T cell repertoires in cytomegalovirus infection (dated by TCRdb to the late 2010s). The treatment or condition label on this specimen signifies: in vitro stimulation with specific CMV peptide epitopes to enrich CMV-specific T cells. Sequencing took place on an Illumina HiSeq 1500. The public sequencing data were trimmed at Q25 with fastp and processed into clonotypes with MiXCR by TCRdb, which kept only in-frame beta chains. Identical CDR3 proteins give one entry, which carries the most common genes and DNA. The sample table contains about 52,000 distinct CDR3 sequences; only one count was recorded for 15% to 20% of them. The ten largest clones represent around three quarters of the sample. These receptors' antigens are unknown. Sequences were derived from CD8+ T cells from cultured PBMCs, sampled from culture after CMV antigen stimulation. Receptors originate from a human donor in good health (CMV status not recorded). Some clones in this sample may be carry-over from other donors' samples.

In this sample, this clonotype turned up a few times. The chain recombines TRBV7-8 with TRBJ2-1; weak D call: TRBD2 (5 bases). Looked up from germline, CDR1 is SGHVS and CDR2 is FQNEAQ. The CDR3 has 16 amino acids. The V end lost 1 base, the J end lost 1 base, and 11 bases lay between the germline ends. The CDR3 DNA is TGTGCCAGCAGCTTAGATATAGGACTGTCCTACAATGAGCAGTTCTTC. This encodes CASSLDIGLSYNEQFF.

This clonotype has just a few counts. This rearrangement joins TRBV20-1 to TRBJ1-2; D may be TRBD1 (6 bases). Germline V gene sequence: CDR1 DFQATT, CDR2 SNEGSKA (reference sequence). The V gene lost 6 bases and the J gene lost 4 bases, with 15 bases spanning the gap. This CDR3 contains 13 residues. This chain's CDR3 is CSAQDSRSYGYTF. DNA of the CDR3: TGCAGTGCCCAGGACAGTCGGAGCTATGGCTACACCTTC.

The chain combines TRBV7-9 with TRBJ2-7, with a weak D call TRBD2 (5 bases). The length of the CDR3 is 19 residues. With 1 base removed from V and 0 bases from J, the gap between germline ends came to 22 bases. CDR1 and CDR2 from the germline V gene are SEHNR and FQNEAQ (reference sequence). CDR3: CASSLGHGGGRTRSYEQYF. The CDR3 DNA follows: TGTGCCAGCAGCTTAGGGCATGGAGGCGGACGGACCCGCTCCTACGAGCAGTACTTC.

This chain connects TRBV9 to TRBJ2-2, with D unclear. CDR1 SGDLS and CDR2 YYNGEE come from the germline V gene. This CDR3 is built from 15 residues. V was pared by 0 bases and J by 7 bases, with 13 bases between. The CDR3 DNA reads as TGTGCCAGCAGCGTAGAAAGGTCAGGAGACGGGGAGCTGTTTTTT. This translates into CASSVERSGDGELFF.

This clonotype was counted a few times. The chain combines TRBV4-3 with TRBJ1-4, with a weak D call TRBD1 (6 bases). Germline CDR1 is LGHNA and CDR2 is YSLEER. CDR3 size: 17 residues. V was pared by 0 bases and J by 4 bases, with 15 bases between. The CDR3 DNA is TGCGCCAGCAGCCAAGATGGGACGGGACACCTTAATGAAAAACTGTTTTTT. Protein product: CASSQDGTGHLNEKLFF.

The table lists this clonotype with a few counts. V gene TRBV6-2 or TRBV6-3 combines with J gene TRBJ1-5; a weak D match, TRBD1 (5 bases). V was clipped by 1 base and J by 8 bases, with 9 bases between them. The CDR3 is made up of 13 amino acids. Looked up from germline, CDR1 is MNHEY and CDR2 is SVGEGT. Written as DNA, the CDR3 is TGTGCCAGCAGTTACTGGGGGGAGGAGCCCCAGCATTTT. Protein: CASSYWGEEPQHF.

This clonotype has more than one count but fewer than ten. The J gene is TRBJ2-4, the V gene TRBV7-6; D is tentatively TRBD1 or TRBD2 (5 bases each). This CDR3 contains 13 residues. V was cut by 5 bases and J by 6 bases, with 11 bases left in between. The germline V gene has CDR1 SGHVS and CDR2 FNYEAQ. The CDR3 bases are TGTGCCAGCAGCCGTGAGAGGGGAAACATTCAGTACTTC. Protein: CASSRERGNIQYF.

This clonotype has more than one count but fewer than ten. The CDR3 DNA reads TGTGCCAGCAGGAGAGGACAGTCGGGTCAGCCCCAGCATTTT. Translated, it gives CASRRGQSGQPQHF. The chain joins TRBV6-5 to TRBJ1-5; a possible D gene is TRBD1 (6 bases). This CDR3 has 14 residues. Per germline, CDR1 MNHEY and CDR2 SVGAGI. V lost 6 bases to trimming and J lost 6 bases, with 15 bases between them.

V is TRBV15 and J is TRBJ1-4; no firm D call. Germline V lookup: CDR1 LNHNV, CDR2 YYDKDF (reference sequence). The V end lost 0 bases, the J end lost 6 bases, and 11 bases lay between the germline ends. The CDR3 is 15 amino acids. The CDR3 DNA sequence: TGTGCCACCAGCAGAGAGGGTGTGCGGGATGAAAAACTGTTTTTT. It is translated as CATSREGVRDEKLFF.

This clonotype was seen more than once but under ten times. This sequence joins TRBV11-1 and TRBJ2-6; D could derive from TRBD1 or TRBD2 (5 bases each). The CDR3 totals 22 residues. Trimming removed 1 base at V and 1 base at J, with 26 bases between. The V gene's germline CDR1 is SGHAT and CDR2 FQDESV (reference sequence). The CDR3 sequence: CASSLDEGIWGQRESGANVLTF. The CDR3 nucleotides are TGTGCCAGCAGCTTAGATGAGGGAATCTGGGGCCAACGTGAATCTGGGGCCAACGTCCTGACTTTC. The variable domain in full, completed from reference TRBV11-1 and TRBJ2-6, reads EAEVAQSPRYKITEKSQAVAFWCDPISGHATLYWYRQILGQGPELLVQFQDESVVDDSQLPKDRFSAERLKGVDSTLKIQPAELGDSAMYLCASSLDEGIWGQRESGANVLTFGAGSRLTVL.

J is TRBJ2-7 and V is TRBV7-8; D remains unclear. V was trimmed by 3 bases and J by 0 bases, leaving 9 bases between them. CDR1 SGHVS and CDR2 FQNEAQ come from the germline V gene. The CDR3 covers 14 residues. This chain's CDR3 is CASSFAYYSYEQYF. In DNA form, the CDR3 reads TGTGCCAGCAGCTTCGCCTATTACTCCTACGAGCAGTACTTC.

This clonotype was observed a few times. The chain employs TRBV4-1 and TRBJ2-2; 12 bases fit TRBD2. V gave up 1 base and J gave up 6 bases; unmatched junction bases: 3. The CDR3 loop spans 16 amino acids. Germline values: CDR1 MGHRA, CDR2 YSYEKL. CDR3 nucleotide sequence: TGCGCCAGCAGCCAAGGGTCTAGCGGGGGGGCCGGGGAGCTGTTTTTT. This translates into CASSQGSSGGAGELFF.

This clonotype was seen a few times. CDR3 DNA: TGTGCCAGCAGCTTAAACCCCTCCAGGGAGCAGTTCTTC. It yields the protein CASSLNPSREQFF. The chain carries TRBV7-2 and TRBJ2-1; D call uncertain. V dropped 2 bases and J dropped 10 bases, with 12 bases sitting between them. Germline-derived CDR1 and CDR2 are SGHTA and FQGNSA. The CDR3 contains 13 residues.

The chain joins TRBV6-5 to TRBJ1-6, with D tentatively TRBD1 (5 bases). Trimming shortened V by 5 bases and J by 9 bases, and 17 bases separated the two germline ends. This CDR3 has 15 amino acids. Germline values: CDR1 MNHEY, CDR2 SVGAGI. This CDR3 is CASSKFRVISSPLHF. The CDR3 DNA follows: TGTGCCAGCAGTAAATTCAGGGTTATTAGTTCACCCCTCCACTTT.

The V and J genes are TRBV19 and TRBJ1-4, with unresolved D. The CDR3 has 15 residues. The V end was cut by 5 bases, the J end by 3 bases, with 13 bases between. Germline assignment: CDR1 LNHDA and CDR2 SQIVND (reference sequence). The CDR3 loop is CASSPAREANEKLFF. DNA for the CDR3: TGTGCCAGTAGTCCGGCCCGGGAAGCTAATGAAAAACTGTTTTTT.

The rearrangement links TRBV7-2 to TRBJ2-7, with a weak D call TRBD1 (5 bases). From germline, CDR1 is SGHTA and CDR2 FQGNSA. Trimming took off 2 bases at V and 5 bases at J, with 16 bases between the two ends. This CDR3 is built from 15 residues. CDR3 sequence reads: CASSLRGLGVDEQYF. The CDR3 nucleotides are TGTGCCAGCAGCTTAAGGGGCTTAGGGGTAGACGAGCAGTACTTC.

V gene TRBV28 combines with J gene TRBJ2-7, with no clear D. The V gene lost 2 bases and the J gene lost 1 base, with 9 bases spanning the gap. The CDR3 length is 14 residues. The V gene's germline CDR1 is MDHEN and CDR2 SYDVKM. CDR3: CASSLVDDSYEQYF. The DNA of the CDR3 is TGTGCCAGCAGTTTAGTAGACGATTCCTACGAGCAGTACTTC.

This clonotype has just a few counts. The rearrangement uses TRBV6-2 or TRBV6-3 and TRBJ1-1, with 7 bases lining up with TRBD1. The germline V gene has CDR1 MNHEY and CDR2 SVGEGT. This CDR3 spans 15 amino acids. V gave up 1 base and J gave up 1 base; unmatched junction bases: 3. CDR3 region: CASSYLGTENTEAFF. For the CDR3, the DNA is TGTGCCAGCAGTTACTTGGGGACAGAGAACACTGAAGCTTTCTTT.

This rearrangement joins TRBV19 to TRBJ2-1, with 8 bases matching TRBD1. The CDR3 totals 14 residues. With V trimmed by 3 bases and J by 4 bases, 2 bases remained unmatched. Germline CDR1 reads LNHDA; CDR2 reads SQIVND (reference sequence). This CDR3 reads CASSMGQDYNEQFF. CDR3 bases: TGTGCCAGTAGTATGGGACAGGATTACAATGAGCAGTTCTTC.

This clonotype occurred a few times. This sequence joins TRBV12-3 or TRBV12-4 and TRBJ1-5; TRBD1 aligns across 9 bases. The CDR3 sequence is 14 residues long. Trimming removed 6 bases from V and 6 bases from J; junction bases left unmatched: 6. This chain's CDR3 is CASRTGGVGQPQHF. CDR3 bases: TGTGCCAGCAGGACAGGGGGGGTCGGTCAGCCCCAGCATTTT.

The rearrangement uses TRBV3-1 and TRBJ2-1, with 12 bases matching TRBD2. V was clipped by 4 bases and J by 1 base; unmatched bases: 5. Germline lookup yields CDR1 LGHDT and CDR2 YNNKEL (reference sequence). The CDR3 covers 17 residues. The CDR3 sequence is CASSPLAGGLSYNEQFF. The CDR3 region has the DNA TGTGCCAGCAGCCCACTAGCGGGGGGCCTATCCTACAATGAGCAGTTCTTC.

The V and J genes are TRBV2 and TRBJ1-4; possibly TRBD1 for D (6 bases). The length of the CDR3 is 14 residues. Germline assignment: CDR1 SNHLY and CDR2 FYNNEI. With 3 bases removed from V and 7 bases from J, the gap between germline ends came to 12 bases. The CDR3, as DNA: TGTGCCAGCAGTGATGCACAGGGAAGTGAAAAACTGTTTTTT. Protein: CASSDAQGSEKLFF.

This clonotype has more than one count but fewer than ten. The V call is TRBV27, the J call TRBJ1-2; possible D gene TRBD1, 6 bases. Germline assignment: CDR1 MNHEY and CDR2 SMNVEV (reference sequence). The CDR3 loop spans 17 amino acids. V was pared by 4 bases and J by 4 bases, with 22 bases between. The CDR3 bases are TGTGCCAGCAGTTACTATCCTTTCCAGGGGCGCAGCTATGGCTACACCTTC. This codes for CASSYYPFQGRSYGYTF.

The rearrangement links TRBV28 to TRBJ1-5; 11 nucleotides align to TRBD1. The germline V gene encodes CDR1 MDHEN and CDR2 SYDVKM. The CDR3 runs to 13 residues. Trimming cost V 7 bases and J 7 bases; bases outside gene matches: 3. CDR3: CASKGTGGQPQHF. The CDR3 DNA reads TGTGCCAGCAAGGGGACAGGGGGACAGCCCCAGCATTTT.

This clonotype turned up a few times. The genes are TRBV7-2 and TRBJ2-3; TRBD2 is a possible D gene (6 bases). V was clipped by 1 base and J by 2 bases, with 10 bases between them. The CDR3 length is 15 residues. The germline gives CDR1 SGHTA, CDR2 FQGNSA. The CDR3 bases are TGTGCCAGCAGCTTAGGGGAGGCCTTCACAGATACGCAGTATTTT. Translation: CASSLGEAFTDTQYF.

This clonotype occurred many times. The rearrangement joins TRBV6-1 to TRBJ2-3, with 11 bases fitting TRBD1. Germline assignment: CDR1 MNHNS and CDR2 SASEGT. V shed 6 bases, J shed 4 bases, and the junction held 6 bases outside the gene matches. The length of the CDR3 is 15 residues. DNA of the CDR3: TGTGCCAGCAGGTTGGGACAGGGGGAAGCAGATACGCAGTATTTT. Its translation: CASRLGQGEADTQYF.

This clonotype came up a few times. The chain combines TRBV7-8 with TRBJ1-2, with a tentative D call TRBD1 (5 bases). In germline, CDR1 is SGHVS, CDR2 FQNEAQ. The CDR3 is 16 amino acids. The V and J ends lost 2 bases and 6 bases respectively, with 19 bases between them. CDR3 bases: TGTGCCAGCAGCTTAATCTTGGGACCGGGCGCGAATGGCTACACCTTC. It specifies CASSLILGPGANGYTF.